The rows below give T cell receptor beta chains drawn from one sample of a study of T cell repertoires in cytomegalovirus infection. MiXCR, run by TCRdb on the reads, gives a single entry per CDR3 protein. The sample has some 300,000 distinct CDR3 sequences, about 9.1% seen once; the top ten hold 2.5%. The specimen was PBMCs. The receptors originated from a human donor in good health (CMV status not recorded). Some clones in this sample may be carry-over from other donors' samples. CDR3s leave out the opening cysteine and the closing phenylalanine or tryptophan.

TRBJ2-1	TRBV29-1	14	SVSSRSRGRYNEQF
TRBJ1-5	TRBV4-2	14	ASSEGGRQGTRGQH
TRBJ2-4	TRBV28	9	ASKMGRDLM
TRBJ2-5	TRBV7-8	12	ASSLGGDLGTQY
TRBJ2-3	TRBV12-3/TRBV12-4	12	ASSRSLSTDTQY
TRBJ2-7	TRBV4-1	11	ASSQVDNYEQY
TRBJ2-4	TRBV5-6	13	ASSLYGTNRNIQY
TRBJ1-4	TRBV9	12	ASSGPRPGGKLF
TRBJ2-3	TRBV6-6	12	ASSLTGLTDTQY
TRBJ2-5	TRBV7-8	13	ASSRTDTGPKTQY
TRBJ1-1	TRBV7-2	13	ASSPRQGGATEAF
TRBJ2-5	TRBV19	10	ASAAGRETQY
TRBJ2-4	TRBV2	12	ASRRGGPMPVQY
TRBJ2-1	TRBV5-1	13	ASSLEGTGNNEQF
TRBJ2-5	TRBV24-1	11	ATAGGLKETQY
TRBJ2-1	TRBV5-1	12	ASSLGLTYNEQF
TRBJ2-7	TRBV7-6	14	ASSSTGGASSYEQY
TRBJ1-5	TRBV6-6	13	ASSQGGEGNQPQH
TRBJ2-1	TRBV28	13	ASSFPRAPYNEQF
TRBJ2-3	TRBV20-1	11	SAEGGGTDTQY
TRBJ1-1	TRBV29-1	11	SAKQVLNTEAF
TRBJ2-2	TRBV5-5	13	ASSLSWRGAGELF
TRBJ1-4	TRBV7-8	13	ASSSRPLPNEKLF
TRBJ2-3	TRBV6-4	13	ASSDSGVRADTQY
TRBJ2-1	TRBV20-1	12	SAHPSQGGNEQF
TRBJ1-5	TRBV20-1	12	SATQGNSNQPQH
TRBJ2-1	TRBV29-1	9	SAPTGNEQF
TRBJ1-5	TRBV6-5	12	ASSSRDSNQPQH